This entry describes one TCR beta chain. This specimen comes from a study of blood T cell repertoires in COVID-19. Study in general: Italy, Spain and the United States were the sources of the convalescent and acute COVID-19 samples. PBMCs, B-cell-depleted T cells, or T cells provided the cDNA or gDNA that made up the material.

Original methodology: Nucleated cell number was recorded as an estimate derived from reference gene primer amplification. Only in-frame clones appear in the TCRdb table, and some are missing; sequencing was by immunoSEQ multiplex PCR. The V and J calls and clone size were taken over from that table, and D and trimming were inferred from the DNA. The sample holds 250,000 to 300,000 clones, 60% to 75% seen once. Germline CDR1 LGHNT, CDR2 FRNRAP. With 1 base removed from V and 6 bases from J, the gap between germline ends came to 13 bases. The CDR3 loop spans 15 amino acids. This TCR was sampled from an elderly woman with acute or convalescent COVID-19. The chain recombines TRBV12-5 with TRBJ2-1; weak D call: TRBD2 (7 bases). The sequencing input was peripheral blood. The CDR3 loop reads CASGLGGLGGNEQFF. The DNA for the CDR3 is TGTGCTAGTGGTTTGGGCGGACTAGGGGGCAATGAGCAGTTCTTC. Combining the CDR3 with reference TRBV12-5 and TRBJ2-1 gives the whole variable domain DARVTQTPRHKVTEMGQEVTMRCQPILGHNTVFWYRQTMMQGLELLAYFRNRAPLDDSGMPKDRFSAEMPDATLATLKIQPSEPRDSAVYFCASGLGGLGGNEQFFGPGTRLTVL.